The next 14 T cell receptor beta chains were all read from a single sample in a study of T cells after yellow fever vaccination. TCRdb reanalysed the 5' RACE reads using MiXCR and keeps one entry per CDR3 protein. The sample records roughly 520,000 distinct CDR3 sequences, 21% being singletons. Sample: PBMCs, taken roughly 20 days after the first yellow fever vaccination. The source is a man younger than 35 who received the YFV17D yellow fever vaccine.

CDR3 in amino acids: CASSYKRVSSYNEQFF. The DNA of the CDR3 is TGTGCCAGCAGTTACAAGCGGGTGAGCTCCTACAATGAGCAGTTCTTC. This sequence joins TRBV6-2 or TRBV6-3 and TRBJ2-1; D perhaps matches TRBD2 (6 bases). The CDR3 is 16 amino acids. Germline assignment: CDR1 MNHEY and CDR2 SVGEGT. Trimming removed 2 bases from V and 0 bases from J, with 11 bases in between.

The V and J genes are TRBV5-1 and TRBJ2-7; D perhaps matches TRBD2 (6 bases). Germline V CDR1 and CDR2: SGHRS, YFSETQ. This CDR3 contains 12 residues. The ends were cut back, 4 bases at V and 3 bases at J, with 8 bases in the middle. Here the CDR3 DNA reads TGCGCCAGCAGCGGCGGGGACTACGAGCAGTACTTC. Its translation: CASSGGDYEQYF.

CDR3 nucleotide sequence: TGTGCCAGCAGTTACCTACTTTCTCCCACACAAGATACGCAGTATTTT. Translation gives CASSYLLSPTQDTQYF. This chain uses TRBV6-5 with TRBJ2-3; D call uncertain. CDR3 size: 16 residues. Germline assignment: CDR1 MNHEY and CDR2 SVGAGI. V was cut by 2 bases and J by 5 bases, with 17 bases left in between.

The chain carries TRBV28 and TRBJ2-5, with 9 bases identical to TRBD2. The V segment lost 4 bases and the J segment 1 base; nucleotides outside the gene matches: 13. There are 18 residues in the CDR3. Germline V gives CDR1 MDHEN, CDR2 SYDVKM. CDR3 residues: CASSSTDGGTSTQETQYF. DNA of the CDR3: TGTGCCAGCAGTTCCACCGACGGAGGGACTAGCACCCAAGAGACCCAGTACTTC.

The CDR3, as DNA: TGTGCCAGCAGCTTGACAGGGAGTTCCTACGAGCAGTACGTC. It codes for CASSLTGSSYEQYV. This chain links TRBV7-3 with TRBJ2-7, with TRBD1 matching 7 bases. V lost 3 bases and J lost 1; bases outside the gene matches: 3. In germline, CDR1 is SGHTA, CDR2 FQGTGA. The CDR3 is 14 residues long.

This clonotype has just a few counts. Germline and junction disagree at one end, which may indicate a read error. The rearrangement joins TRBV6-1 to TRBJ1-5, with TRBD1 as a possible D gene (5 bases). Germline V gene data show CDR1 as MNHNS and CDR2 as SASEGT. This CDR3 has 13 amino acids. The CDR3 DNA reads TGTGCCAGCAGTCAAGCGGGGGTTCAGCCCCAGCATTTT. Translating it yields CASSQAGVQPQHF.

The gene calls are TRBV11-2 and TRBJ2-3; D is uncertain. CDR3 length: 13 amino acids. V was clipped by 5 bases and J by 4 bases, with 10 bases between them. Germline V gene data show CDR1 as SGHAT and CDR2 as FQNNGV. In nucleotides, the CDR3 is TGTGCCAGCAGCCCTGAGTGGGCAGATACGCAGTATTTT. Residues: CASSPEWADTQYF.

The chain combines TRBV10-3 with TRBJ2-2; D remains unclear. Trimming cost V 8 bases and J 0 bases, with 13 bases left between them. CDR1 is ENHRY, CDR2 SYGVKD, per germline. The CDR3 runs to 15 residues. The DNA of the CDR3 is TGTGCCATCCGGCCTGGCATCGCGAACACCGGGGAGCTGTTTTTT. Its translation is CAIRPGIANTGELFF.

This clonotype was observed a handful of times. V usage is TRBV29-1 and J usage is TRBJ2-3; TRBD1 matches 9 bases. The CDR3 is 13 residues long. Trimming at V came to 2 bases and at J to 5 bases, leaving 2 bases not matched to a gene. Looked up from germline, CDR1 is SQVTM and CDR2 is ANQGSEA. The CDR3 loop reads CSVEYRGRDTQYF. The DNA of the CDR3 is TGCAGCGTTGAATACAGGGGGCGAGATACGCAGTATTTT.

This clonotype was observed many times. The chain links TRBV11-2 to TRBJ2-3; tentative D call: TRBD2 (6 bases). The V and J ends lost 1 base and 3 bases respectively, with 14 bases between them. Germline CDR1 is SGHAT and CDR2 is FQNNGV. This CDR3 has 16 amino acids. The CDR3 protein is CASSLVRGSETDTQYF. DNA for the CDR3: TGTGCCAGCAGCTTAGTCCGGGGGTCAGAAACAGATACGCAGTATTTT.

The chain has TRBV3-1 and TRBJ2-1; D uncertain. Per germline, CDR1 LGHDT and CDR2 YNNKEL (reference sequence). V lost 0 bases and J lost 4, with 10 bases in between. CDR3 length: 15 amino acids. The CDR3 region is CASSQDPVAYNEQFF. The CDR3 DNA is TGTGCCAGCAGCCAAGATCCGGTGGCGTACAATGAGCAGTTCTTC.

The rearrangement joins TRBV12-3 or TRBV12-4 to TRBJ1-1, with D unclear. V shed 7 bases and J shed 5 bases, with 8 bases lying between them. This CDR3 contains 11 residues. For the CDR3, the DNA is TGTGCCAGCATCCGTGGGACTGAAGCTTTCTTT. It encodes CASIRGTEAFF.

The gene calls are TRBV2 and TRBJ2-1, with D perhaps TRBD2 (5 bases). CDR3 length: 11 residues. CDR1 SNHLY and CDR2 FYNNEI come from the germline V gene. V was cut by 6 bases and J by 7 bases, with 7 bases left in between. The CDR3 DNA reads as TGTGCCAGCAGGAGGGAAAATGAGCAGTTCTTC. This translates into CASRRENEQFF.

The chain recombines TRBV6-2 or TRBV6-3 with TRBJ2-7, with 8 bases aligning to TRBD2. The CDR3 extends over 15 amino acids. Looked up from germline, CDR1 is MNHEY and CDR2 is SVGEGT. The V segment lost 6 bases and the J segment 0 bases; nucleotides outside the gene matches: 7. CDR3 bases: TGTGCCAGCAGACCCTCCGGGGGGGCCTCCTACGAGCAGTACGTC. This sequence encodes CASRPSGGASYEQYV.